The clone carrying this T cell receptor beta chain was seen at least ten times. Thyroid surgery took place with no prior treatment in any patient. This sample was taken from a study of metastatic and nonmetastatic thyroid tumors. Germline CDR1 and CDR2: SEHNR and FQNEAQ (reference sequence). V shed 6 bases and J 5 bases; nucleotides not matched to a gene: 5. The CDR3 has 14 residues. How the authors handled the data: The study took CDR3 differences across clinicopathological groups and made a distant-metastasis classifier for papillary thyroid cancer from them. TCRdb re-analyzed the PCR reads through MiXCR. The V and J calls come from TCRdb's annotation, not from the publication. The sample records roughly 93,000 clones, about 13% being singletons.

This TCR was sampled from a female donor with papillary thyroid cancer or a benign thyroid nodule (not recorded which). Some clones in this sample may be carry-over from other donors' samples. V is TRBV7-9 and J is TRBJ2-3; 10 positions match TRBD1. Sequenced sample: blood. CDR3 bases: TGTGCCAGCAGGAGACAGGGGGCGTTAGATACGCAGTATTTT. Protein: CASRRQGALDTQYF.